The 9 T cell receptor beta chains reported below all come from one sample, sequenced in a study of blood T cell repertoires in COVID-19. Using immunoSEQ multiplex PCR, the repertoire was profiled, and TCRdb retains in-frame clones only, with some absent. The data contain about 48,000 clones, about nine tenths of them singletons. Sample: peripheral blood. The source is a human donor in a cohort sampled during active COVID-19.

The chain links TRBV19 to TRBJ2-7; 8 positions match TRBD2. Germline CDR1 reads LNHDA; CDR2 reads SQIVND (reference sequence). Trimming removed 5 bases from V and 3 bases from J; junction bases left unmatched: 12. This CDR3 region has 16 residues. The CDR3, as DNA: TGTGCCAGTAGTTCTCGACGGGAGGGCCGTGGCTACGAGCAGTACTTC. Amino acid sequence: CASSSRREGRGYEQYF.

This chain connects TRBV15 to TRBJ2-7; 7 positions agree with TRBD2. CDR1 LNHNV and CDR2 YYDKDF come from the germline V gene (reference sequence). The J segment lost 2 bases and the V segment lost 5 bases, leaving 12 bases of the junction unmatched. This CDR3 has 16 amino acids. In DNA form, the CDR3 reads TGTGCCACCAGCGGGGGTCTAGCGGAGGCCCCCTACGAGCAGTACTTC. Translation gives CATSGGLAEAPYEQYF. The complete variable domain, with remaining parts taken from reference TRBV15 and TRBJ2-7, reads DAMVIQNPRYQVTQFGKPVTLSCSQTLNHNVMYWYQQKSSQAPKLLFHYYDKDFNNEADTPDNFQSRRPNTSFCFLDIRSPGLGDTAMYLCATSGGLAEAPYEQYFGPGTRLTVT.

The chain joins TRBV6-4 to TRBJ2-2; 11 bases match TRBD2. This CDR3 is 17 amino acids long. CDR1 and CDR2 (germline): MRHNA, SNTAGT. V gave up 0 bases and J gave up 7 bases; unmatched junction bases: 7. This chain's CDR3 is CASSDSTSGSSVGELFF. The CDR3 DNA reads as TGTGCCAGCAGTGACTCTACTAGCGGGAGTTCCGTCGGGGAGCTGTTTTTT.

The CDR3 here is CASSLEGQGRYEQYF. The CDR3 nucleotides read TGCGCCAGCAGCTTGGAAGGACAGGGGCGGTACGAGCAGTACTTC. V gene TRBV5-1 combines with J gene TRBJ2-7, with 9 bases matching TRBD1. CDR1 and CDR2 (germline): SGHRS, YFSETQ. CDR3 length equals 15 residues. With 0 bases clipped from V and 4 bases from J, the junction kept 5 bases outside the gene matches.

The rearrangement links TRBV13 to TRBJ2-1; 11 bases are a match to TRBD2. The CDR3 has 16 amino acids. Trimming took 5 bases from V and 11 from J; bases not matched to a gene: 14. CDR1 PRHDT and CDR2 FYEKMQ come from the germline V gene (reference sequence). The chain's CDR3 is CASSRGLAESYIKQFF. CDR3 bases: TGTGCCAGCAGCAGGGGACTAGCGGAAAGCTACATTAAGCAGTTCTTC. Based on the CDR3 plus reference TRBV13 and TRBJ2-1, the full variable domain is AAGVIQSPRHLIKEKRETATLKCYPIPRHDTVYWYQQGPGQDPQFLISFYEKMQSDKGSIPDRFSAQQFSDYHSELNMSSLELGDSALYFCASSRGLAESYIKQFFGPGTRLTVL.

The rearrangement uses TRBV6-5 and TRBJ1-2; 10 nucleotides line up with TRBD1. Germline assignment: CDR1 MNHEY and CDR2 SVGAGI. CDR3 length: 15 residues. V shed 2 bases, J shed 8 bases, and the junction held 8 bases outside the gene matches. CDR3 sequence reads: CASSYGRDRGVGYTF. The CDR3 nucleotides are TGTGCCAGCAGTTACGGTAGGGACAGGGGAGTCGGCTACACCTTC.

The CDR3 loop is CASSPPGLAGGSYEQYF. The CDR3 DNA is TGTGCCAGCTCACCTCCGGGACTAGCGGGAGGCTCCTACGAGCAGTACTTC. V and J are TRBV18 and TRBJ2-7; 15 nucleotides agree with TRBD2. This CDR3 has 17 amino acids. Germline CDR1 reads KGHSH; CDR2 reads LQKENI. V dropped 3 bases and J dropped 0; count of bases not matched to a gene: 3.

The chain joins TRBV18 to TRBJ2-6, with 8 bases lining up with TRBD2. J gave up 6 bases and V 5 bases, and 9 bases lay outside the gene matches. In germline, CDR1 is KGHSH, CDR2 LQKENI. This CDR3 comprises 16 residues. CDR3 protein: CASSSPGGPLANVLTF. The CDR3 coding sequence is TGTGCCAGCTCATCCCCGGGGGGGCCTTTGGCCAACGTCCTGACTTTC.

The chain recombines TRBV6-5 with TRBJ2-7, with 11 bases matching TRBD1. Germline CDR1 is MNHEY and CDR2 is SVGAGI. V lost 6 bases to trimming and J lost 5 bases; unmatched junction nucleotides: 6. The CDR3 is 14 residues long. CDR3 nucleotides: TGTGCCAGCAGAGGGACAGGGGGATGGAACGAGCAGTACTTC. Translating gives CASRGTGGWNEQYF.